This T cell receptor beta chain was observed in a study of CD8 T cells in ankylosing spondylitis. Study conclusions and caveats: What appeared characteristic of ankylosing spondylitis blood was a TCR beta motif of under 10 highly homologous variants. Past research had described some motif variants in reactive arthritis synovial fluid and blood. Matched synovial fluid from ankylosing spondylitis patients was reported to be enriched for disease-linked clones.

CDR3 length equals 16 residues. The ends lost 5 bases at V and 3 bases at J; junction bases unmatched: 10. Per the germline V gene, CDR1 is MDHEN and CDR2 is SYDVKM. The table lists this clonotype with a few counts. Antigen specificity is unknown. TCR beta libraries were made by quantitative 5'-RACE with molecular barcodes. One entry per CDR3 protein, called by TCRdb with MiXCR from the 5' RACE reads. Of over 600,000 distinct CDR3 sequences in the sample, around 19% were seen once. Sequenced sample: blood, either unsorted or a sorted T cell fraction (not recorded which). The clonotype was recovered from a male donor with ankylosing spondylitis. The J gene is TRBJ2-4, the V gene TRBV28, with 7 bases matching TRBD1. CDR3 residues: CASSQQGSFGKNIQYF. CDR3 nucleotides: TGTGCCAGCAGTCAACAGGGGTCCTTCGGCAAAAACATTCAGTACTTC.